One T cell receptor beta chain is described in this entry. This clonotype was seen ten or more times. It has no known antigen specificity. Base quality data are lacking; no much larger clone is found one base away. Profiling of TCR beta VDJ combinations and CDR3 sequences used genomic DNA as the template. An Illumina HiSeq 2000 was used for TCR repertoire sequencing. The study's processing was this. TRBV/TRBJ rearrangement plots, CDR3 size and DJ length profiles, and Simpson's diversity index were used to evaluate the repertoires. The most abundant DNA sequence in the deep sequencing data was defined as the immunodominant clone. CDR3 amino acid sequences were checked for sharing across subjects and were also compared against the VDJdb database and published repertoires. TCRdb's own reprocessing of the public reads used fastp at Q25 and MiXCR and kept productive beta chains. Merged by CDR3 protein, the rows form single entries marked with the most common genes and DNA. It is TCRdb's table, rather than the study itself, that gives the V and J calls and clone size. This sample is represented by a few hundred thousand distinct CDR3 sequences; 34% of them were singletons. Of the sample, around 1.1% falls within the top ten clones.

This entry belongs to a study of CD8+CD57+ T cells in acquired aplastic anemia listed by TCRdb under 2018. For context, the study as a whole: DNA extracted from sorted CD4+ and CD8+ cells had a mean of approximately 3 ug, with a range of roughly 0.17 to 27.4 ug. An average of around 10 million reads for CD4+ cells and roughly 11 million reads for CD8+ cells was obtained from healthy donor samples. The full study reports these points: Patients and healthy controls showed no significant difference in CD8+ Simpson's diversity (P=0.060). Around 30 CD8+ CDR3 sequences were shared between patients and controls but appeared highly expressed in patients and within their immunodominant clones.

At the junction V is shortened by 0 bases and J by 2 bases; bases outside the gene matches: 7. Reading from cysteine to phenylalanine, the CDR3 counts 16 amino acids. The read is trimmed to its CDR3 DNA, 48 bases read in frame from base 1. CDR1 and CDR2 (LNHNV, YYDKDF) derive from the germline V gene (reference sequence). TCR repertoires of sorted CD4+ and CD8+ blood T cells from severe aplastic anemia patients and healthy subjects were deep-sequenced in the study. Ficoll-Paque density gradient centrifugation was used to isolate peripheral blood mononuclear cells. Before DNA extraction, CD4+ and CD8+ T cells were sorted by FACS or by magnetic beads.

The sample consisted of sorted CD4+, CD8+, or CD8+CD57+ T cells (not recorded which) from PBMCs. The receptor comes from a human donor in good health, serving as a control. The V gene is TRBV15 and the J gene is TRBJ2-7, with 7 bases aligning to TRBD1. The CDR3 region has the sequence CATSREPRQGAYEQYF. The sequence in DNA is TGTGCCACCAGCAGAGAGCCGCGGCAGGGGGCCTACGAGCAGTACTTC.